This T cell receptor (beta chain) was sequenced during a study of blood T cells in healthy people across ages. Study as a whole: With template switching, about one barcoded beta molecule was captured per two T cells.

The CDR3 sequence is 13 residues long. V was trimmed by 6 bases and J by 1 base, leaving 8 bases between them. Germline V gene lookup returns CDR1 MGHDK and CDR2 SYGVNS. In its sample, this clonotype was seen a few times. The use of a sample-barcoded 5' primer and a J-beta primer mix characterized a second PCR of about 7 to 12 cycles. From each sample, at least 2.5 million paired-end reads containing CDR3 were obtained. TCRdb re-analysed the 5' RACE reads in MiXCR, keeping a single row per CDR3 protein. Counted here are roughly 730,000 distinct CDR3 sequences, approximately 60% occurring once; the ten biggest clones make up about a quarter.

Sequenced sample: blood. V gene TRBV25-1 combines with J gene TRBJ2-3; D unresolved. This receptor was identified in a man aged 35-49 years in good health. Here the CDR3 DNA reads TGTGCCAGCAGCGCTAGGGGCACAGATACGCAGTATTTT. Translation gives CASSARGTDTQYF.